The 29 T cell receptor beta chains below were found in one sample sequenced in a study of T cell responses to AZD1222 COVID-19 vaccine. The data were produced by immunoSEQ multiplex PCR, yet TCRdb's version contains in-frame clones alone and is incomplete. The sample contains approximately 130,000 clones, over 90% of which appear only once. The specimen comprised peripheral blood, sampled on day 0 of AZD1222 vaccination. All receptors come from an adult in good health.

In its sample, this clone was seen once. This chain links TRBV7-9 with TRBJ2-7; D may be TRBD1 (5 bases). The CDR3 consists of 14 residues. The germline V gene encodes CDR1 SEHNR and CDR2 FQNEAQ (reference sequence). Trimming cost V 5 bases and J 6 bases, with 17 bases left between them. DNA for the CDR3: TGTGCCAGCAGCCCCCGGCAGGGCAGGAGCGAGCAGTACTTC. Amino acids: CASSPRQGRSEQYF.

The chain links TRBV6-2 or TRBV6-3 to TRBJ2-7, with TRBD1 matching 7 bases. CDR3 size: 15 residues. J gave up 9 bases and V 0 bases, and 11 bases lay outside the gene matches. The V gene's germline CDR1 is MNHEY and CDR2 SVGEGT. CDR3 residues: CASSYSRDSLGGQYF. In DNA form, the CDR3 reads TGTGCCAGCAGTTACTCCCGGGACAGTCTAGGTGGGCAGTACTTC.

This chain uses TRBV12-3 or TRBV12-4 with TRBJ1-1; D is uncertain. The CDR3 contains 13 residues. Trimming took 3 bases from V and 0 from J, leaving 5 bases between them. The CDR3 nucleotides read TGTGCCAGCAGTTTTTTAGTGAACACTGAAGCTTTCTTT. The encoded protein is CASSFLVNTEAFF.

This rearrangement joins TRBV18 to TRBJ2-5; D gene unclear. This CDR3 comprises 13 residues. Germline V lookup: CDR1 KGHSH, CDR2 LQKENI. V was shortened by 3 bases and J by 6 bases, with 11 bases between the two germline ends. The CDR3 here is CASSPPTGQTQYF. CDR3 in DNA: TGTGCCAGCTCACCGCCGACCGGACAGACCCAGTACTTC.

The V and J genes are TRBV30 and TRBJ2-1; 7 bases match TRBD2. The CDR3 runs 16 residues. In germline, CDR1 is GTSNPN, CDR2 SVGIG (reference sequence). V trimming: 3 bases; J trimming: 0 bases; junction bases outside the gene matches: 8. This CDR3 reads CAWRLWGGSSYNEQFF. Here the CDR3 DNA reads TGTGCCTGGAGGCTTTGGGGGGGGAGCTCCTACAATGAGCAGTTCTTC. Looking up the rest from reference TRBV30 and TRBJ2-1 gives the full variable domain: SQTIHQWPATLVQPVGSPLSLECTVEGTSNPNLYWYRQAAGRGLQLLFYSVGIGQISSEVPQNLSASRPQDRQFILSSKKLLLSDSGFYLCAWRLWGGSSYNEQFFGPGTRLTVL.

V gene TRBV3-1 (or the pseudogene TRBV3-2) combines with J gene TRBJ1-2; TRBD1 matches at 9 bases. CDR3 length: 13 amino acids. V lost 5 bases to trimming and J lost 5 bases; unmatched junction nucleotides: 3. Germline loops: CDR1 LGHDT, CDR2 YNNKEL (reference sequence). CDR3 DNA: TGTGCCAGCAGCGCCGACAGGGGGTATGGCTACACCTTC. Translation: CASSADRGYGYTF.

This sequence joins TRBV6-1 and TRBJ1-1; D is ambiguous. Germline-derived CDR1 and CDR2 are MNHNS and SASEGT. CDR3 length: 15 amino acids. V was clipped by 1 base and J by 1 base, with 10 bases between them. The chain's CDR3 is CASSEVWSGNTEAFF. The CDR3 DNA sequence: TGTGCCAGCAGTGAAGTGTGGAGCGGGAACACTGAAGCTTTCTTT.

The rearrangement links TRBV10-3 to TRBJ1-4; D remains unclear. Trimming took off 10 bases at V and 0 bases at J, with 9 bases between the two ends. Germline V lookup: CDR1 ENHRY, CDR2 SYGVKD. CDR3 length: 13 residues. This chain's CDR3 is CATAGTTNEKLFF. The CDR3 DNA sequence: TGTGCCACCGCGGGTACAACTAATGAAAAACTGTTTTTT.

The chain couples TRBV1 to TRBJ2-2. TRBV1 corresponds to a pseudogene. The CDR3 length is 16 residues. DNA for the CDR3: TGCACCAGCAGCCAAGCCGCAGGGCCCCGGGGCGGGGAGCTGTTTTTT. Its translation: CTSSQAAGPRGGELFF.

The chain combines TRBV12-3 or TRBV12-4 with TRBJ2-2; a weak D match, TRBD2 (5 bases). This CDR3 has 12 amino acids. V lost 9 bases to trimming and J lost 4 bases, with 9 bases between them. The chain's CDR3 is CASSRGTGELFF. The CDR3 region has the DNA TGTGCCAGTAGCCGGGGCACCGGGGAGCTGTTTTTT.

This clone was picked up one time. The genes are TRBV20-1 and TRBJ2-7; a weak D match, TRBD1 (6 bases). Trimming took off 3 bases at V and 0 bases at J, with 18 bases between the two ends. Per the germline V gene, CDR1 is DFQATT and CDR2 is SNEGSKA (reference sequence). The CDR3 has 16 amino acids. CDR3 nucleotide sequence: TGCAGTGCTAGTCCGAGCGACAGGCAATCCTCCTACGAGCAGTACTTC. It encodes CSASPSDRQSSYEQYF.

The chain combines TRBV30 with TRBJ1-2, with no clear D. CDR1 is GTSNPN and CDR2 is SVGIG in the germline V gene (reference sequence). Trimming took 0 bases from V and 8 from J, leaving 13 bases between them. The CDR3 is 13 amino acids. CDR3 region: CAWSVTGLHGYTF. The CDR3 DNA follows: TGTGCCTGGAGTGTAACCGGATTGCACGGCTACACCTTC.

The V gene is TRBV3-1 (or the pseudogene TRBV3-2), the J gene TRBJ2-4; possibly TRBD2 for D (5 bases). V was shortened by 4 bases and J by 16 bases, with 23 bases between the two germline ends. Germline-derived CDR1 and CDR2 are LGHDT and YNNKEL (reference sequence). This CDR3 is 14 amino acids long. CDR3 nucleotide sequence: TGTGCCAGCAGCCCGGGGAAGATGGAGGCTAGAAAATACTTC. Translating gives CASSPGKMEARKYF.

The count of this clone is one. The chain has TRBV7-9 and TRBJ1-3; D is unclear. The germline CDR1 and CDR2 sequences are SEHNR and FQNEAQ (reference sequence). V shed 1 base and J shed 0 bases, with 4 bases lying between them. CDR3 length equals 14 residues. The CDR3 DNA is TGTGCCAGCAGCTTAGGCAGCTCTGGAAACACCATATATTTT. It yields the protein CASSLGSSGNTIYF.

This clone occurred once. The CDR3 is CASSPTGLENQPQHF. Here the CDR3 DNA reads TGTGCCAGCTCACCGACAGGGTTGGAGAATCAGCCCCAGCATTTT. This chain links TRBV18 with TRBJ1-5, with TRBD1 matching 7 bases. This CDR3 has 15 residues. From germline, CDR1 is KGHSH and CDR2 LQKENI. J was trimmed by 4 bases and V by 3 bases; bases with no gene match: 6.

CDR3 in amino acids: CASRFGQGTGELFF. In DNA form, the CDR3 reads TGTGCCAGTCGTTTCGGACAGGGAACCGGGGAGCTGTTTTTT. This chain links TRBV19 with TRBJ2-2; 8 nucleotides agree with TRBD1. V trimming: 8 bases; J trimming: 5 bases; junction bases outside the gene matches: 7. The CDR3 runs to 14 residues. Germline-derived CDR1 and CDR2 are LNHDA and SQIVND (reference sequence). Full variable domain (missing parts from reference TRBV19 and TRBJ2-2): DGGITQSPKYLFRKEGQNVTLSCEQNLNHDAMYWYRQDPGQGLRLIYYSQIVNDFQKGDIAEGYSVSREKKESFPLTVTSAQKNPTAFYLCASRFGQGTGELFFGEGSRLTVL.

The rearrangement links TRBV19 to TRBJ1-4; TRBD1 agrees at 8 bases. With 9 bases clipped from V and 6 bases from J, the junction kept 12 bases outside the gene matches. The CDR3 spans 15 residues. Germline V gene sequence: CDR1 LNHDA, CDR2 SQIVND (reference sequence). The DNA of the CDR3 is TGTGCCAGCCGAGTTTACAGGGGGAGGGATGAAAAACTGTTTTTT. The encoded protein is CASRVYRGRDEKLFF.

This chain joins TRBV19 and TRBJ1-1, with D possibly matching TRBD1 (6 bases). Germline V gene lookup returns CDR1 LNHDA and CDR2 SQIVND (reference sequence). The CDR3 is made up of 13 amino acids. The V end was cut by 3 bases, the J end by 9 bases, with 14 bases between. CDR3 DNA: TGTGCCAGTAGTATCGCCCAAGACAGGAAAGCTTTCTTT. Residues: CASSIAQDRKAFF.

This sequence joins TRBV6-5 and TRBJ1-1, with 7 bases that match TRBD1. In germline, CDR1 is MNHEY, CDR2 SVGAGI. CDR3 length: 15 residues. The V gene end was trimmed by 6 bases and the J gene end by 6 bases; junction bases not matched to a gene: 13. This chain's CDR3 is CASSRRQGNLPEAFF. Written as DNA, the CDR3 is TGTGCCAGCAGCAGACGACAGGGAAATTTACCTGAAGCTTTCTTT.

The chain is built from TRBV6-5 and TRBJ1-2; 9 nucleotides agree with TRBD1. Trimming at V came to 6 bases and at J to 8 bases, leaving 13 bases not matched to a gene. Germline CDR1 is MNHEY and CDR2 is SVGAGI. This CDR3 is built from 15 residues. This chain's CDR3 is CASSLTGTGIYGYTF. DNA for the CDR3: TGTGCCAGCAGCCTCACCGGGACAGGGATCTACGGCTACACCTTC.

In the case of this clone: Sequence at one end of the junction differs from germline and may be a read error. The chain couples TRBV6-5 to TRBJ2-2; TRBD1 matches 7 bases. The CDR3 spans 15 residues. Germline assignment: CDR1 MNHEY and CDR2 SVGAGI. CDR3: CASSYSTGNPGELFF. The CDR3 nucleotides are TGTGCCAGCAGTTACTCGACAGGGAACCCCGGGGAGCTGTTTTTT.

This chain joins TRBV6-5 and TRBJ1-6, with unresolved D. V lost 6 bases and J 8 bases, leaving 11 bases between the germline ends. CDR1 and CDR2 from the germline V gene are MNHEY and SVGAGI. The CDR3 loop spans 13 amino acids. CDR3 nucleotide sequence: TGTGCCAGCAGCCTCGGACGGGATTCACCCCTCCACTTT. Translation gives CASSLGRDSPLHF.

V usage is TRBV7-2 and J usage is TRBJ1-2, with 8 bases fitting TRBD1. Germline V lookup: CDR1 SGHTA, CDR2 FQGNSA. The CDR3 is 14 residues long. V shed 5 bases, J shed 2 bases, and the junction held 4 bases outside the gene matches. The CDR3 sequence: CASSPRQGNYGYTF. For the CDR3, the DNA is TGTGCCAGCAGCCCGAGACAGGGGAACTATGGCTACACCTTC.

The chain couples TRBV7-9 to TRBJ1-2; D is uncertain. CDR1 SEHNR and CDR2 FQNEAQ come from the germline V gene (reference sequence). V was shortened by 4 bases and J by 3 bases, with 9 bases between the two germline ends. CDR3 size: 13 residues. The CDR3 reads CASSYTRDYGYTF. CDR3 DNA: TGTGCCAGCAGCTACACAAGGGACTATGGCTACACCTTC. Combining the CDR3 with reference TRBV7-9 and TRBJ1-2 gives the whole variable domain DTGVSQNPRHKITKRGQNVTFRCDPISEHNRLYWYRQTLGQGPEFLTYFQNEAQLEKSRLLSDRFSAERPKGSFSTLEIQRTEQGDSAMYLCASSYTRDYGYTFGSGTRLTVV.

Here the CDR3 reads CASSPQARGHGYTF. DNA of the CDR3: TGTGCCAGTAGTCCCCAGGCCCGGGGGCATGGCTACACCTTC. V is TRBV19 and J is TRBJ1-2; weak D call: TRBD1 (6 bases). Between the trimmed V and J ends, which lost 5 bases and 6 bases, there was a span of 16 bases. Germline values: CDR1 LNHDA, CDR2 SQIVND (reference sequence). The CDR3 contains 14 residues.

The chain joins TRBV7-3 to TRBJ2-5; possible D gene TRBD1, 7 bases. Trimming removed 1 base from V and 4 bases from J, with 13 bases in between. The germline CDR1 and CDR2 sequences are SGHTA and FQGTGA. This CDR3 region has 15 residues. The CDR3 sequence: CASSLRAGGLETQYF. The CDR3 DNA reads as TGTGCCAGCAGCTTAAGAGCAGGGGGGTTAGAGACCCAGTACTTC.

The chain is built from TRBV4-2 and TRBJ2-5; no clear D gene. Trimming pared 1 base from V and 3 bases from J, leaving 9 bases between. The CDR3 consists of 14 residues. Germline CDR1 LGHNA, CDR2 YNFKEQ. The chain's CDR3 is CASSQVGGEETQYF. In DNA, the CDR3 is TGTGCCAGCAGCCAAGTAGGTGGGGAAGAGACCCAGTACTTC.

V and J are TRBV7-2 and TRBJ2-1, with TRBD1 identical over 9 bases. Germline lookup yields CDR1 SGHTA and CDR2 FQGNSA. V was clipped by 1 base and J by 4 bases; unmatched bases: 11. The CDR3 runs 18 residues. The CDR3 sequence: CASSLVWTRDRVYNEQFF. The CDR3 DNA reads as TGTGCCAGCAGCTTAGTTTGGACCCGGGACAGGGTTTACAATGAGCAGTTCTTC.

The rearrangement links TRBV19 to TRBJ2-7, with D possibly being TRBD2 (6 bases). Trimming cost V 3 bases and J 3 bases, with 24 bases left between them. Germline CDR1 reads LNHDA; CDR2 reads SQIVND (reference sequence). This CDR3 spans 18 amino acids. The CDR3 sequence: CASSIAAGGEGMGYEQYF. CDR3 in DNA: TGTGCCAGTAGTATCGCAGCAGGAGGGGAAGGTATGGGCTACGAGCAGTACTTC.